This T cell receptor (beta chain) was documented in a study of somatic mutations in cytotoxic T cells in rheumatoid arthritis. About the study: Patient blood was drawn as 30 ml EDTA; the draw came right after diagnosis and before any treatment.

This CDR3 has 14 residues. V dropped 1 base and J dropped 4 bases, with 10 bases sitting between them. CDR1 LNHNV and CDR2 YYDKDF come from the germline V gene (reference sequence). Positive magnetic bead selection, which isolated the CD4+ and CD8+ cells, was followed by a flow cytometry check of purity. Using immunoSEQ multiplex PCR, the repertoire was profiled, and TCRdb retains in-frame clones only, with some absent. The sample yields around 21,000 clones, just under 80% seen once. The chain uses TRBV15 and TRBJ1-1, with a weak D call TRBD1 (5 bases). The receptor comes from an adult with rheumatoid arthritis. Sequencing input: CD8+ T cells sorted from blood. The CDR3 loop is CATSRARVATEAFF. Here the CDR3 DNA reads TGTGCCACCAGCAGAGCCAGGGTGGCCACTGAAGCTTTCTTT. Variable domain in full (rest from reference TRBV15 and TRBJ1-1): DAMVIQNPRYQVTQFGKPVTLSCSQTLNHNVMYWYQQKSSQAPKLLFHYYDKDFNNEADTPDNFQSRRPNTSFCFLDIRSPGLGDTAMYLCATSRARVATEAFFGQGTRLTVV.